A selection of T cell receptor beta chains follows, all from one sample in a study of T cells in localized non-small cell lung cancer. Profiling relied on immunoSEQ multiplex PCR, and the TCRdb table lists in-frame clones only, not all of them. Among around 19,000 clones listed, more than 75% were seen once. Material: PBMCs, obtained before any cancer treatment. The receptors originated from a man aged 35-75 years with stage II squamous cell lung carcinoma. The CDR3 runs from the conserved cysteine through the conserved F or W. A D gene is named only where the DNA matches it firmly. Only some rows state a clone size, as once, few, many or a class for expanded clones.

V	J	D	size	DNA	CDR3
TRBV10-2	TRBJ2-3	NA	NA	TGCGCCAGCTGGCAGGGTCGCACAGATACGCAGTATTTT	CASWQGRTDTQYF
TRBV6-6	TRBJ1-3	TRBD1	NA	TGTGCCAGCAGCCGTAAAGGACAGGGACGATACACCATATATTTT	CASSRKGQGRYTIYF
TRBV5-4	TRBJ2-2	NA	NA	TGTGCCAGCAGCCCTCTTCCAGGGGGGCAAAACACCGGGGAGCTGTTTTTT	CASSPLPGGQNTGELFF
TRBV12-5	TRBJ2-3	NA	NA	TGTGCTAGTGGTTTGGGGTTTGATACGCAGTATTTT	CASGLGFDTQYF
TRBV6-6	TRBJ1-3	NA	NA	TGTGCCAGCAGTTCACGACAGAATGGAAACACCATATATTTT	CASSSRQNGNTIYF
TRBV7-2	TRBJ2-7	TRBD1	once	TGTGCCAGCAGCTTTACAGGGGGCGGCGAAGGACGCTCCTACGAGCAGTACTTC	CASSFTGGGEGRSYEQYF
TRBV6-1	TRBJ2-7	NA	NA	TGTGCCAGCAGTGAAAGGGCTAGGAGCCTCTACGAGCAGTACTTC	CASSERARSLYEQYF
TRBV18	TRBJ1-1	NA	NA	TGTGCCAGCTCGCCCGACGGTGAAGCTTTCTTT	CASSPDGEAFF
TRBV6-6	TRBJ1-5	NA	NA	TGTGCCAGCAGTTACCGGGGGGACCAGCCCCAGCATTTT	CASSYRGDQPQHF
TRBV4-3	TRBJ1-2	NA	NA	TGCGCCAGCAGCCAAGATCCGGGGACCCGGGGTGGCTACACCTTC	CASSQDPGTRGGYTF
TRBV5-1	TRBJ1-5	NA	NA	TGCGCCAGCAGTTTGGGGGGTGCCGACAATCAGCCCCAGCATTTT	CASSLGGADNQPQHF
TRBV6-6	TRBJ2-2	NA	NA	TGTGCCAGCAGTTACACGACTAACGGGGAGCTGTTTTTT	CASSYTTNGELFF
TRBV6-1	TRBJ2-1	TRBD1	NA	TGTGCCAGCAGTGTCTCGCAGGGGGAATACAATGAGCAGTTCTTC	CASSVSQGEYNEQFF
TRBV28	TRBJ1-5	NA	NA	TGTGCCAGCAGGGACAGTTACAGCAATCAGCCCCAGCATTTT	CASRDSYSNQPQHF
TRBV7-2	TRBJ2-7	TRBD1	NA	TGTGCCAGCAGCTTAGGACAACCGGGACAGCCCTCCTACGAGCAGTACTTC	CASSLGQPGQPSYEQYF
TRBV10-3	TRBJ2-7	NA	NA	TGTGCCATCAGTGGCAGGTACCCCTACGAGCAGTACTTC	CAISGRYPYEQYF
TRBV7-8	TRBJ2-5	TRBD1	NA	TGTGCCAGCGCAAGGGACAGGGGGCCAGAGACCCAGTACTTC	CASARDRGPETQYF
TRBV6-1	TRBJ1-5	TRBD1	NA	TGTGCCAGCAGGGAAGACAGGGAGGGCCCTCTCAATCAGCCCCAGCATTTT	CASREDREGPLNQPQHF
TRBV7-2	TRBJ2-1	TRBD2	NA	TGTGCCAGCAGCTTCCGCGGGAGCTCCTACAATGAGCAGTTCTTC	CASSFRGSSYNEQFF
TRBV5-4	TRBJ1-5	NA	NA	TGTGCCAGCAGCTTGGGGGGGGGTGGAGACGGGCAGCCCCAGCATTTT	CASSLGGGGDGQPQHF
TRBV5-4	TRBJ2-3	NA	NA	TGTGCCAGCAGCCCGACCGGGACGGAGACAGATACGCAGTATTTT	CASSPTGTETDTQYF
TRBV7-9	TRBJ2-7	NA	NA	TGTGCCAGCAGCTTAGCTGGCGGTTCCTACGAGCAGTACTTC	CASSLAGGSYEQYF
TRBV2	TRBJ2-2	TRBD2	NA	TGTGCCAGCAGTCCCCTACTAGCGGTGAACACCGGGGAGCTGTTTTTT	CASSPLLAVNTGELFF
TRBV6-5	TRBJ1-3	NA	NA	TGTGCCAGCAGCTTCGACAGAACCGGAAACACCATATATTTT	CASSFDRTGNTIYF
TRBV25-1	TRBJ1-3	NA	few	TGTGCCAGCAGTGAGGAGAGGACTGGAAACACCATATATTTT	CASSEERTGNTIYF
TRBV13	TRBJ2-1	NA	NA	TGTGCCAGCAGCCGCACGTCGGCCTACAATGAGCAGTTCTTC	CASSRTSAYNEQFF
TRBV5-1	TRBJ2-2	NA	NA	TGCGCCAGCAGCTTGGAAGGCGGGGAGCTGTTTTTT	CASSLEGGELFF
TRBV30	TRBJ2-5	TRBD1	few	TGTGCCTGGAGTGTCAGTAGGGTGACAGGGGTACAAGAGACCCAGTACTTC	CAWSVSRVTGVQETQYF
TRBV9	TRBJ1-3	NA	once	TGTGCCAGCAGCCCCTTTGACGGAATCTCTGGAAACACCATATATTTT	CASSPFDGISGNTIYF
TRBV11-3	TRBJ2-7	NA	NA	TGTGCCAGCAGCTTTCCCGGATACTACGAGCAGTACTTC	CASSFPGYYEQYF
TRBV7-2	TRBJ2-3	NA	NA	TGTGCCAGCAGCTCCTCGTGGGATACGCAGTATTTT	CASSSSWDTQYF
TRBV11-3	TRBJ1-1	NA	NA	TGTGCCAGCAGCGTAGAACAGCGAGACACTGAAGCTTTCTTT	CASSVEQRDTEAFF